Presented here are 21 T cell receptor beta chains from one specimen sequenced in a study of T cells in Graves' hyperthyroidism and ophthalmopathy. Amplification of TCR beta CDR3 regions was performed using RNA transcripts as template. TCR CDR3 underwent first-round RT-PCR with the HTBI primer set. MiXCR, applied by TCRdb to the multiplex PCR reads, yields one record per CDR3 protein. The sample holds hundreds of thousands of distinct CDR3 sequences; 11% to 15% are singletons and the top ten take more than 11%. The sample comprised blood. The source of these receptors is a woman in her thirties or forties with Graves' hyperthyroidism.

This clonotype was recorded at least ten times. The gene calls are TRBV30 and TRBJ1-5; possible D gene TRBD1, 5 bases. Germline V CDR1 and CDR2: GTSNPN, SVGIG (reference sequence). This CDR3 comprises 14 residues. Trimming removed 4 bases from V and 0 bases from J, with 10 bases in between. The DNA of the CDR3 is TGTGCCTGGAAGAGGGGAAGTAGCAATCAGCCCCAGCATTTT. Its translation: CAWKRGSSNQPQHF.

This clonotype was seen at least ten times. The V call is TRBV7-3, the J call TRBJ2-7; the D is unclear. CDR1 and CDR2 from the germline V gene are SGHTA and FQGTGA. CDR3 size: 13 residues. Trimming took 4 bases from V and 0 from J, leaving 7 bases between them. The CDR3 protein is CASSYQDSYEQYF. In nucleotides, the CDR3 is TGTGCCAGCAGCTATCAGGACTCCTACGAGCAGTACTTC.

The CDR3 loop reads CASSYSDRAEGYTF. The CDR3 nucleotides are TGTGCCAGCAGTTACTCAGACAGGGCTGAAGGCTACACCTTC. The genes are TRBV6-5 and TRBJ1-2; 7 positions agree with TRBD1. This CDR3 has 14 amino acids. The trim removed 0 bases at V and 8 bases at J, leaving 6 bases unmatched. Germline CDR1 is MNHEY and CDR2 is SVGAGI.

This sequence joins TRBV27 and TRBJ2-1, with D perhaps matching TRBD1 or TRBD2 (5 bases each). V lost 2 bases to trimming and J lost 12 bases, with 14 bases between them. CDR1 and CDR2 from the germline V gene are MNHEY and SMNVEV (reference sequence). The CDR3 sequence is 13 residues long. In DNA, the CDR3 is TGTGCCAGCAGTTTACTCTCCGGGACCCCGCAGTTCTTC. It is translated as CASSLLSGTPQFF.

This clonotype was seen many times. V gene TRBV6-5 combines with J gene TRBJ1-1; D is ambiguous. The germline V gene encodes CDR1 MNHEY and CDR2 SVGAGI. CDR3 size: 16 residues. V lost 0 bases, J lost 0 bases, and 11 bases lay in between. The CDR3 coding sequence is TGTGCCAGCAGTTACTCGAAACGGGTCCTGAACACTGAAGCTTTCTTT. Its protein product is CASSYSKRVLNTEAFF.

This clonotype showed up just a few times. The junction and the germline gene differ at one end; a read error may be behind it. The rearrangement links TRBV28 to TRBJ2-2; TRBD2 agrees at 9 bases. From germline, CDR1 is MDHEN and CDR2 SYDVKM. The CDR3 consists of 16 residues. CDR3 coding DNA: TGTGCCAGCAGTTTCGCGGGAGGGCCCTCGGGCGGGGAGCTGGTTTTT. Amino acids: CASSFAGGPSGGELVF.

This clonotype was seen ten or more times. The chain couples TRBV5-1 to TRBJ2-3; the D is unclear. Germline V CDR1 and CDR2: SGHRS, YFSETQ. V lost 1 base and J lost 0, with 15 bases in between. The CDR3 has 17 amino acids. DNA of the CDR3: TGCGCCAGCAGCTTGCTTCCGATGCTATCTAGCACAGATACGCAGTATTTT. It encodes CASSLLPMLSSTDTQYF.

Many counts were recorded for this clonotype. This chain joins TRBV6-1 and TRBJ2-2, with 9 bases matching TRBD1. Germline V CDR1 and CDR2: MNHNS, SASEGT. This CDR3 spans 15 amino acids. The V gene end was trimmed by 5 bases and the J gene end by 6 bases; junction bases not matched to a gene: 7. CDR3 DNA sequence: TGTGCCAGCAGTCGGGGGGACAGGGATGCCGGGGAGCTGTTTTTT. Amino acid sequence: CASSRGDRDAGELFF.

Ten or more counts support this clonotype. V gene TRBV12-3 or TRBV12-4 combines with J gene TRBJ1-1; 10 nucleotides match TRBD1. The CDR3 runs 13 residues. V lost 6 bases and J lost 6; bases outside the gene matches: 4. CDR3 sequence: CASSLTGGPEAFF. The CDR3 region has the DNA TGTGCCAGCAGCTTGACAGGGGGCCCTGAAGCTTTCTTT.

This clonotype was picked up many times. This chain uses TRBV3-1 with TRBJ2-5; D is possibly TRBD2 (6 bases). This CDR3 contains 14 residues. V was shortened by 2 bases and J by 5 bases, with 12 bases between the two germline ends. Per the germline V gene, CDR1 is LGHDT and CDR2 is YNNKEL (reference sequence). The CDR3 region is CASSQRREFETQYF. In DNA form, the CDR3 reads TGTGCCAGCAGCCAACGACGGGAGTTTGAGACCCAGTACTTC.

The sample holds a few counts of this clonotype. The rearrangement joins TRBV3-1 to TRBJ2-2, with TRBD1 identical over 8 bases. V shed 5 bases, J shed 7 bases, and the junction held 9 bases outside the gene matches. The CDR3 is 15 residues long. CDR1 LGHDT and CDR2 YNNKEL come from the germline V gene (reference sequence). This chain's CDR3 is CASSDRGYIYGELFF. CDR3 coding DNA: TGTGCCAGCAGCGACAGGGGATACATTTACGGGGAGCTGTTTTTT.

The chain combines TRBV7-3 with TRBJ2-3, with D possibly being TRBD2 (7 bases). The CDR3 is made up of 15 amino acids. The germline V gene has CDR1 SGHTA and CDR2 FQGTGA. V lost 6 bases to trimming and J lost 3 bases, with 16 bases between them. Written as DNA, the CDR3 is TGTGCCAGCAGTCGGATCAGGGGAGGGACAGATACGCAGTATTTT. The encoded protein is CASSRIRGGTDTQYF.

This clonotype was detected ten times or more. This chain connects TRBV6-1 to TRBJ2-7; 15 nucleotides agree with TRBD2. CDR1 and CDR2 from the germline V gene are MNHNS and SASEGT. CDR3 length: 16 residues. V shed 6 bases and J 5 bases; nucleotides not matched to a gene: 8. Here the CDR3 DNA reads TGTGCCAGCAGCTCCTCCGGACTAGCGGGAGGGGACGAGCAGTACTTC. This gives the protein CASSSSGLAGGDEQYF.

This clonotype was seen many times. V usage is TRBV7-9 and J usage is TRBJ2-7, with TRBD1 matching 9 bases. V shed 0 bases and J 1 base; nucleotides not matched to a gene: 1. This CDR3 has 15 residues. The germline V gene has CDR1 SEHNR and CDR2 FQNEAQ (reference sequence). As DNA, the CDR3 is TGTGCCAGCAGCTTAGCAGGACAGGGGTCCTACGAGCAGTACTTC. As protein: CASSLAGQGSYEQYF.

The table lists this clonotype with many counts. The V call is TRBV28, the J call TRBJ1-1; D ambiguous. CDR3 length equals 12 residues. Germline CDR1 is MDHEN and CDR2 is SYDVKM. V was clipped by 2 bases and J by 8 bases, with 9 bases between them. The CDR3 coding sequence is TGTGCCAGCAGTTTAAGGCAGCTCGAAGCTTTCTTT. Its protein product is CASSLRQLEAFF.

In this sample, this clonotype turned up many times. The V call is TRBV5-1, the J call TRBJ2-3; 10 nucleotides agree with TRBD2. This CDR3 has 16 amino acids. V shed 4 bases and J 3 bases; nucleotides not matched to a gene: 8. Germline V lookup: CDR1 SGHRS, CDR2 YFSETQ. CDR3: CASSSGRATGTDTQYF. In DNA form, the CDR3 reads TGCGCCAGCAGCAGCGGGAGGGCCACAGGTACAGATACGCAGTATTTT.

The V call is TRBV28, the J call TRBJ1-2; the D gene is possibly TRBD1 (5 bases). The germline V gene has CDR1 MDHEN and CDR2 SYDVKM. V lost 5 bases, J lost 3 bases, and 10 bases lay in between. The CDR3 covers 13 residues. CDR3 in amino acids: CASSPGSHYGYTF. The CDR3 DNA follows: TGTGCCAGCAGTCCAGGGTCCCACTATGGCTACACCTTC.

This clonotype was counted at least ten times. The J gene is TRBJ2-1, the V gene TRBV5-1, with TRBD2 as a possible D gene (6 bases). This CDR3 is 16 amino acids long. Per the germline V gene, CDR1 is SGHRS and CDR2 is YFSETQ. The V gene lost 0 bases and the J gene lost 4 bases, with 14 bases spanning the gap. The CDR3 is CASSLAGREPYNEQFF. As DNA, the CDR3 is TGCGCCAGCAGCTTGGCCGGACGGGAGCCGTACAATGAGCAGTTCTTC.

This clonotype was seen ten or more times. The rearrangement links TRBV2 to TRBJ2-3, with 10 bases identical to TRBD2. CDR1 is SNHLY and CDR2 is FYNNEI in the germline V gene. The V segment lost 3 bases and the J segment 1 base; nucleotides outside the gene matches: 7. The CDR3 spans 17 residues. CDR3 amino acids: CASSDRLGLAGTDTQYF. DNA for the CDR3: TGTGCCAGCAGTGACCGCTTAGGACTAGCGGGCACAGATACGCAGTATTTT. Full variable domain (missing parts from reference TRBV2 and TRBJ2-3): EPEVTQTPSHQVTQMGQEVILRCVPISNHLYFYWYRQILGQKVEFLVSFYNNEISEKSEIFDDQFSVERPDGSNFTLKIRSTKLEDSAMYFCASSDRLGLAGTDTQYFGPGTRLTVL.

This clonotype has a count of ten or more. The J gene is TRBJ2-1, the V gene TRBV12-3 or TRBV12-4; D is unclear. Trimming took 5 bases from V and 0 from J, leaving 8 bases between them. The CDR3 is made up of 14 amino acids. CDR3 residues: CASSIPSSYNEQFF. The CDR3 region has the DNA TGTGCCAGCAGTATCCCGAGCTCCTACAATGAGCAGTTCTTC.

The sample holds a few counts of this clonotype. This sequence joins TRBV10-3 and TRBJ2-7; TRBD1 is a possible D gene (6 bases). Germline CDR1 and CDR2: ENHRY and SYGVKD. The germline V and J ends were trimmed by 8 bases and 6 bases, with 17 bases remaining between them. The length of the CDR3 is 13 residues. The CDR3 sequence is CAISFRDNGEQYF. The CDR3 DNA reads TGTGCCATCTCTTTCCGGGACAATGGCGAGCAGTACTTC.